The 31 T cell receptor beta chains below were found in one sample sequenced in a study of T cell responses to AZD1222 COVID-19 vaccine. Profiling relied on immunoSEQ multiplex PCR, and the TCRdb table lists in-frame clones only, not all of them. The sample lists around 120,000 clones, around 90% occurring once. Specimen: peripheral blood, collected on day 0 of AZD1222 vaccination. The receptors derive from an adult in good health.

The V call is TRBV30, the J call TRBJ1-4; D may be TRBD1 (5 bases). There are 12 residues in the CDR3. CDR1 and CDR2 (germline): GTSNPN, SVGIG (reference sequence). Trimming left V 4 bases short and J 14 bases short, with 17 bases between. Here the CDR3 reads CAWTGGGGMLFF. DNA of the CDR3: TGTGCCTGGACCGGTGGCGGGGGGATGCTGTTTTTT. Full variable domain (rest looked up from reference TRBV30 and TRBJ1-4): SQTIHQWPATLVQPVGSPLSLECTVEGTSNPNLYWYRQAAGRGLQLLFYSVGIGQISSEVPQNLSASRPQDRQFILSSKKLLLSDSGFYLCAWTGGGGMLFFGSGTQLSVL.

This clone showed up just a few times. The chain recombines TRBV28 with TRBJ1-2, with D unresolved. Germline CDR1 reads MDHEN; CDR2 reads SYDVKM. The CDR3 contains 14 residues. V was clipped by 3 bases and J by 8 bases, with 16 bases between them. The CDR3 DNA follows: TGTGCCAGCAGTTTCTCTCGCCCTTCGGGGGGCTACACCTTC. It is translated as CASSFSRPSGGYTF.

This sequence joins TRBV3-1 (or the pseudogene TRBV3-2) and TRBJ1-1, with unresolved D. CDR1 and CDR2 from the germline V gene are LGHDT and YNNKEL (reference sequence). With 0 bases removed from V and 9 bases from J, the gap between germline ends came to 8 bases. The CDR3 spans 12 residues. CDR3 in DNA: TGTGCCAGCAGCCAAGACAGGCGGCAAGCTTTCTTT. Amino acids: CASSQDRRQAFF.

This chain joins TRBV11-1 and TRBJ2-2; the match to TRBD1 covers 7 bases. Unmatched junction bases numbered 9, after V lost 4 bases and J lost 4 bases. CDR3 length equals 16 residues. Germline V lookup: CDR1 SGHAT, CDR2 FQDESV (reference sequence). CDR3 nucleotide sequence: TGTGCCAGCAGCTCTTTTGACAGGGATCGCACCGGGGAGCTGTTTTTT. Translating gives CASSSFDRDRTGELFF. Full variable domain (rest looked up from reference TRBV11-1 and TRBJ2-2): EAEVAQSPRYKITEKSQAVAFWCDPISGHATLYWYRQILGQGPELLVQFQDESVVDDSQLPKDRFSAERLKGVDSTLKIQPAELGDSAMYLCASSSFDRDRTGELFFGEGSRLTVL.

The V gene is TRBV10-3, the J gene TRBJ2-5; the match to TRBD2 covers 7 bases. The CDR3 is made up of 13 amino acids. V gave up 4 bases and J gave up 2 bases; unmatched junction bases: 1. In germline, CDR1 is ENHRY, CDR2 SYGVKD. For the CDR3, the DNA is TGTGCCATCAGTGGCGGGGGACAAGAGACCCAGTACTTC. This gives the protein CAISGGGQETQYF.

CDR3 DNA sequence: TGTGCCAGCGGGGGAAGTTCAAAAGTGGAGCAGTACTTC. It translates to CASGGSSKVEQYF. The gene calls are TRBV2 and TRBJ2-7; possibly TRBD1 or TRBD2 for D (5 bases each). The V and J ends lost 8 bases and 7 bases respectively, with 18 bases between them. Germline-derived CDR1 and CDR2 are SNHLY and FYNNEI. The CDR3 is 13 amino acids.

The CDR3 DNA sequence: TGTGCCAGCAGCTTAGATAAGGCTTACGGTACGCAGTATTTT. As protein: CASSLDKAYGTQYF. The rearrangement uses TRBV11-3 and TRBJ2-3, with D hard to call. Germline CDR1 reads SGHNT; CDR2 reads YENEEA. The V gene lost 0 bases and the J gene lost 8 bases, with 12 bases spanning the gap. CDR3 length: 14 amino acids. Together with reference TRBV11-3 and TRBJ2-3, the CDR3 gives the full variable domain: EAGVVQSPRYKIIEKKQPVAFWCNPISGHNTLYWYLQNLGQGPELLIRYENEEAVDDSQLPKDRFSAERLKGVDSTLKIQPAELGDSAVYLCASSLDKAYGTQYFGPGTRLTVL.

This chain links TRBV27 with TRBJ2-2, with 10 positions matching TRBD2. V shed 2 bases, J shed 3 bases, and the junction held 6 bases outside the gene matches. The CDR3 spans 17 residues. The germline V gene encodes CDR1 MNHEY and CDR2 SMNVEV (reference sequence). CDR3 in DNA: TGTGCCAGCAGTTTAGGGAGCGGGGGGGTCGACACCGGGGAGCTGTTTTTT. It yields the protein CASSLGSGGVDTGELFF.

This clone was seen just once. The rearrangement uses TRBV5-5 and TRBJ2-3; TRBD2 agrees at 14 bases. Germline values: CDR1 SGHKS, CDR2 YYEKEE (reference sequence). The CDR3 is made up of 16 amino acids. After removal of 4 bases from V and 1 base from J, the junction contained 2 bases not matched to a gene. The CDR3 coding sequence is TGTGCCAGCAGCCAGACTAGCGGGGGGGGCACAGATACGCAGTATTTT. Translated, it gives CASSQTSGGGTDTQYF.

V gene TRBV5-1 combines with J gene TRBJ2-3; D possibly corresponds to TRBD1 (5 bases). Trimming left V 4 bases short and J 1 base short, with 10 bases between. The CDR3 spans 14 residues. Germline lookup yields CDR1 SGHRS and CDR2 YFSETQ. Written as DNA, the CDR3 is TGCGCCAGCAGCCGTTTAGGGGGCACAGATACGCAGTATTTT. This gives the protein CASSRLGGTDTQYF.

This clone was detected once. The chain employs TRBV20-1 and TRBJ1-2; the D is unclear. Germline lookup yields CDR1 DFQATT and CDR2 SNEGSKA (reference sequence). The V end lost 3 bases, the J end lost 8 bases, and 4 bases lay between the germline ends. The CDR3 has 9 residues. The CDR3 is CSARVGYTF. CDR3 in DNA: TGCAGTGCTAGGGTCGGCTACACCTTC.

This chain links TRBV2 with TRBJ2-3; D is ambiguous. With 1 base removed from V and 4 bases from J, the gap between germline ends came to 6 bases. The CDR3 is 13 residues long. The germline V gene encodes CDR1 SNHLY and CDR2 FYNNEI. Here the CDR3 DNA reads TGTGCCAGCAGTGAAGGTTCCGCAGATACGCAGTATTTT. Protein product: CASSEGSADTQYF.

This rearrangement joins TRBV5-1 to TRBJ2-7; 11 bases are a match to TRBD2. V was pared by 4 bases and J by 3 bases, with 6 bases of the junction left unmatched. Germline loops: CDR1 SGHRS, CDR2 YFSETQ. The CDR3 is 15 residues long. The DNA for the CDR3 is TGCGCCAGCAGCCCCCCGACTAGCGGGAACTACGAGCAGTACTTC. Protein: CASSPPTSGNYEQYF.

The chain has TRBV7-9 and TRBJ2-1; the match to TRBD2 covers 9 bases. V dropped 1 base and J dropped 8; count of bases not matched to a gene: 0. This CDR3 spans 13 amino acids. The germline V gene has CDR1 SEHNR and CDR2 FQNEAQ (reference sequence). The CDR3 DNA reads TGTGCCAGCAGCTTAGTAGCGGGGGATGAGCAGTTCTTC. This codes for CASSLVAGDEQFF.

This clone came up once. The chain has TRBV5-1 and TRBJ1-2, with D tentatively TRBD1 (5 bases). CDR3 length equals 13 residues. Trimming removed 4 bases at V and 2 bases at J, with 9 bases between. Germline CDR1 SGHRS, CDR2 YFSETQ. The CDR3 sequence: CASSLDKNYGYTF. As DNA, the CDR3 is TGCGCCAGCAGCCTGGACAAAAACTATGGCTACACCTTC.

The genes are TRBV28 and TRBJ1-1, with a possible D match to TRBD1 (6 bases). V gave up 7 bases and J gave up 1 base, with 19 bases separating them. CDR1 and CDR2 from the germline V gene are MDHEN and SYDVKM. This CDR3 region has 16 residues. The CDR3 bases are TGTGCCAGCACCCTTAGGGGGGAGGCCTCGAACACTGAAGCTTTCTTT. It specifies CASTLRGEASNTEAFF.

This rearrangement joins TRBV3-1 (or the pseudogene TRBV3-2) to TRBJ1-1; 7 nucleotides match TRBD1. Trimming cost V 3 bases and J 3 bases; bases outside gene matches: 4. The V gene's germline CDR1 is LGHDT and CDR2 YNNKEL (reference sequence). The CDR3 is made up of 14 amino acids. The CDR3, as DNA: TGTGCCAGCAGCCAGAGAGACAGGGACACTGAAGCTTTCTTT. Translation: CASSQRDRDTEAFF.

This clone was detected only a few times. This chain uses TRBV29-1 with TRBJ1-1; a weak D match, TRBD1 (6 bases). V dropped 7 bases and J dropped 0 bases, with 12 bases sitting between them. This CDR3 contains 13 residues. Germline CDR1 SQVTM, CDR2 ANQGSEA. The DNA of the CDR3 is TGCAGCGGCGCCAGGGGTCTGAACACTGAAGCTTTCTTT. It specifies CSGARGLNTEAFF.

The J gene is TRBJ1-6, the V gene TRBV6-5; D is unresolved. Trimming removed 5 bases at V and 6 bases at J, with 8 bases between. CDR3 length: 13 amino acids. Germline values: CDR1 MNHEY, CDR2 SVGAGI. The CDR3 DNA follows: TGTGCCAGCAGTCGGACTGGTAATTCACCCCTCCACTTT. Translating it yields CASSRTGNSPLHF.

The chain has TRBV2 and TRBJ1-4; 7 nucleotides agree with TRBD1. The CDR3 loop spans 14 amino acids. V shed 7 bases and J 2 bases; nucleotides not matched to a gene: 4. Germline loops: CDR1 SNHLY, CDR2 FYNNEI. The CDR3 reads CASNEQGTNEKLFF. The CDR3 DNA sequence: TGTGCCAGCAACGAACAGGGGACTAATGAAAAACTGTTTTTT.

This clone has just a few counts. The rearrangement joins TRBV4-1 to TRBJ1-1; a possible D gene is TRBD1 (5 bases). The CDR3 contains 14 residues. Trimming took 7 bases from V and 4 from J, leaving 16 bases between them. Germline values: CDR1 MGHRA, CDR2 YSYEKL. The CDR3 bases are TGCGCCAGCACCCCAAGGCAGGGAGGCACTGAAGCTTTCTTT. Translating gives CASTPRQGGTEAFF.

V usage is TRBV5-4 and J usage is TRBJ1-6; D not resolved. Trimming pared 5 bases from V and 7 bases from J, leaving 16 bases between. This CDR3 has 15 amino acids. The germline CDR1 and CDR2 sequences are SGHNT and YYREEE (reference sequence). This chain's CDR3 is CASSFGPGGNSPLHF. CDR3 DNA sequence: TGTGCCAGCAGTTTTGGGCCAGGCGGAAATTCACCCCTCCACTTT.

The gene calls are TRBV15 and TRBJ2-7, with D uncertain. The germline gives CDR1 LNHNV, CDR2 YYDKDF (reference sequence). Between the trimmed V and J ends, which lost 0 bases and 6 bases, there was a span of 6 bases. The length of the CDR3 is 12 residues. DNA for the CDR3: TGTGCCACCAGCAGAGATTTGAGCGAGCAGTACTTC. Translated: CATSRDLSEQYF.

This sequence joins TRBV20-1 and TRBJ2-7, with D unclear. V gave up 6 bases and J gave up 2 bases, with 8 bases separating them. Germline lookup yields CDR1 DFQATT and CDR2 SNEGSKA (reference sequence). CDR3 length equals 11 residues. Here the CDR3 reads CSAKTAYEQYF. CDR3 bases: TGCAGTGCCAAGACCGCCTACGAGCAGTACTTC.

CDR3 in DNA: TGTGCCAGTAGTATCCTCGGGACAGGGAAAGAGACCCAGTACTTC. Its protein product is CASSILGTGKETQYF. This chain uses TRBV19 with TRBJ2-5; 9 positions agree with TRBD1. CDR3 length: 15 residues. Looked up from germline, CDR1 is LNHDA and CDR2 is SQIVND (reference sequence). Losses at the gene ends were 3 bases for V and 3 bases for J; bases not matched to a gene: 5.

This clone was counted a single time. V is TRBV15 and J is TRBJ1-1; the D is unclear. Looked up from germline, CDR1 is LNHNV and CDR2 is YYDKDF (reference sequence). CDR3 length: 13 amino acids. The V end was cut by 7 bases, the J end by 2 bases, with 11 bases between. The CDR3 loop reads CATTRRANTEAFF. The DNA of the CDR3 is TGTGCCACCACCAGGAGGGCAAACACTGAAGCTTTCTTT.

V and J are TRBV3-1 (or the pseudogene TRBV3-2) and TRBJ2-5; D is undetermined. The germline V gene has CDR1 LGHDT and CDR2 YNNKEL (reference sequence). V lost 4 bases, J lost 3 bases, and 3 bases lay in between. This CDR3 has 11 amino acids. The CDR3 nucleotides read TGTGCCAGCAGCCTAAAAGAGACCCAGTACTTC. Amino acids: CASSLKETQYF.

This clone was seen only once. J is TRBJ2-7 and V is TRBV7-9; D is unclear. There are 12 residues in the CDR3. Germline V CDR1 and CDR2: SEHNR, FQNEAQ (reference sequence). V shed 5 bases and J shed 2 bases, with 7 bases lying between them. The CDR3 DNA sequence: TGTGCCAGCAGCATAGGAACCTACGAGCAGTACTTC. Amino acids: CASSIGTYEQYF.

CDR3 in amino acids: CASSGTGLSNQPQHF. CDR3 nucleotide sequence: TGTGCCAGTAGTGGTACAGGGCTCAGCAATCAGCCCCAGCATTTT. The chain has TRBV19 and TRBJ1-5, with D perhaps TRBD1 (6 bases). The V end lost 5 bases, the J end lost 1 base, and 12 bases lay between the germline ends. The CDR3 is 15 residues long. Germline loops: CDR1 LNHDA, CDR2 SQIVND (reference sequence).

The V gene is TRBV5-1, the J gene TRBJ1-1; D unresolved. There are 15 residues in the CDR3. V dropped 0 bases and J dropped 1 base, with 10 bases sitting between them. The germline gives CDR1 SGHRS, CDR2 YFSETQ. The CDR3 loop is CASSLGGGQNTEAFF. DNA for the CDR3: TGCGCCAGCAGCTTGGGGGGAGGGCAGAACACTGAAGCTTTCTTT.

This chain connects TRBV15 to TRBJ2-1; 16 bases fit TRBD2. The CDR3 is 20 residues long. The V gene's germline CDR1 is LNHNV and CDR2 YYDKDF (reference sequence). V was pared by 1 base and J by 3 bases, with 9 bases of the junction left unmatched. The CDR3: CATSRGPGLAGGKDYNEQFF. CDR3 sequence (DNA): TGTGCCACCAGCAGAGGGCCGGGACTAGCGGGGGGGAAAGACTACAATGAGCAGTTCTTC.